The subject of this entry is one T cell receptor beta chain. With the 5' RACE reads reprocessed, TCRdb shows one record per CDR3 protein and no DNA. The repertoire table contains about 440,000 distinct CDR3 sequences. The sample originates from a study of T cells expressing NK-cell markers. For the study at large: The authors derived TCR beta repertoires from sorted CD3+CD56+NKG2C+, CD3+CD56+NKG2C- and CD3+CD56-NKG2C+ T cells. Seven donors tested HCMV-seropositive and one tested seronegative among the eight sequenced.

CDR1 is SGHAT and CDR2 is FQNNGV in the germline V gene. This CDR3 spans 14 amino acids. The chain links TRBV11-2 to TRBJ2-7. The TCR sequence derives from a woman aged 18-70 years in good health. The sequenced sample consisted of blood T cells: a sorted CD56 or NKG2C T cell subset, CD4+ or CD8+ T cells, or bulk PBMC T cells (not recorded which). The CDR3 here is CASSFGFASYEQYF.